The clone carrying this T cell receptor beta chain was counted a few times. The antigen is unknown. The data were taken from a study of CD8 T cells in ankylosing spondylitis. Study-level results: Clones linked to disease were reported to show significant enrichment in matched ankylosing spondylitis synovial fluid. Characteristic, it appeared, of ankylosing spondylitis blood was a TCR beta motif of roughly 8 highly homologous variants.

A quantitative 5'-RACE method, one with molecular barcodes, was used to make TCR beta libraries. TCRdb re-called the 5' RACE reads through MiXCR, storing one row per CDR3 protein. The table includes roughly 670,000 distinct CDR3 sequences, under 20% detected once. The germline V and J ends were trimmed by 6 bases and 4 bases, with 16 bases remaining between them. The CDR3 totals 16 residues. Per the germline V gene, CDR1 is MNHEY and CDR2 is SMNVEV (reference sequence). This sequence originates from a male donor with ankylosing spondylitis. Sample: blood, either unsorted or a sorted T cell fraction (not recorded which). V gene TRBV27 combines with J gene TRBJ1-6; D is undetermined. In DNA form, the CDR3 reads TGTGCCAGCAGCCCCGGGGTGTCCGCATATAATTCACCCCTCCACTTT. Amino acids: CASSPGVSAYNSPLHF.